The 20 T cell receptor beta chains presented below share a single source sample, sequenced in a study of cytomegalovirus exposure and HLA in healthy donors. Use of 60 Vbeta and 13 Jbeta primers characterized the PCR. TCRdb's copy holds only in-frame clones and misses some; the assay was immunoSEQ multiplex PCR. This sample yields 220,000 or so clones, of which approximately 78% are seen a single time; less than 3% belongs to the top ten. The sample consisted of PBMCs. Receptors were obtained from a woman aged 40 to 50 in good health and CMV-seronegative.

V usage is TRBV10-2 and J usage is TRBJ2-7; D ambiguous. Trimming removed 4 bases from V and 5 bases from J, with 9 bases in between. The CDR3 consists of 12 residues. The V gene's germline CDR1 is WSHSY and CDR2 SAAADI. The CDR3 DNA reads as TGCGCCAGCAGTGGGCTTTTGGACGAGCAGTACTTC. Protein: CASSGLLDEQYF.

This chain connects TRBV27 to TRBJ2-7; 7 nucleotides match TRBD1. Germline V gene sequence: CDR1 MNHEY, CDR2 SMNVEV (reference sequence). CDR3 length: 14 residues. V shed 5 bases, J shed 3 bases, and the junction held 7 bases outside the gene matches. The CDR3 reads CASSTSRDSYEQYF. CDR3 in DNA: TGTGCCAGCAGTACTTCCCGGGACAGCTACGAGCAGTACTTC.

The V call is TRBV5-1, the J call TRBJ1-4; D gene unclear. The CDR3 length is 14 residues. Trimming stripped 4 bases from V and 7 bases from J, with 14 bases between. Germline assignment: CDR1 SGHRS and CDR2 YFSETQ. The CDR3 protein is CASSPGGVSEKLFF. The CDR3 DNA reads as TGCGCCAGCAGCCCGGGCGGGGTTAGTGAAAAACTGTTTTTT. Filled out from reference TRBV5-1 and TRBJ1-4, the complete variable domain reads KAGVTQTPRYLIKTRGQQVTLSCSPISGHRSVSWYQQTPGQGLQFLFEYFSETQRNKGNFPGRFSGRQFSNSRSEMNVSTLELGDSALYLCASSPGGVSEKLFFGSGTQLSVL.

This CDR3 reads CASSLDQGAPQHF. The DNA of the CDR3 is TGCGCCAGCAGCTTGGATCAGGGCGCGCCCCAGCATTTT. The chain is built from TRBV5-1 and TRBJ1-5; the D gene is possibly TRBD1 (5 bases). The CDR3 runs 13 residues. CDR1 SGHRS and CDR2 YFSETQ come from the germline V gene. With 0 bases removed from V and 9 bases from J, the gap between germline ends came to 10 bases. The variable domain in full, with the rest retrieved from reference TRBV5-1 and TRBJ1-5, is KAGVTQTPRYLIKTRGQQVTLSCSPISGHRSVSWYQQTPGQGLQFLFEYFSETQRNKGNFPGRFSGRQFSNSRSEMNVSTLELGDSALYLCASSLDQGAPQHFGDGTRLSIL.

The rearrangement uses TRBV11-2 and TRBJ1-1; D may be TRBD1 (5 bases). The germline gives CDR1 SGHAT, CDR2 FQNNGV. V shed 4 bases and J shed 5 bases, with 14 bases lying between them. The CDR3 is made up of 14 amino acids. This chain's CDR3 is CASSSQGGGTEAFF. In DNA, the CDR3 is TGTGCCAGCAGCTCGCAGGGTGGTGGGACTGAAGCTTTCTTT.

The chain uses TRBV5-8 and TRBJ2-5; 10 positions agree with TRBD1. V lost 4 bases and J lost 3; bases outside the gene matches: 9. The germline V gene encodes CDR1 SGHTS and CDR2 YDEGEE. CDR3 length equals 16 residues. In DNA form, the CDR3 reads TGTGCCAGCAGCCCGGGGACAGGGGATGGGAAAGAGACCCAGTACTTC. Its protein is CASSPGTGDGKETQYF.

The chain has TRBV7-2 and TRBJ2-5; no reliable D call. The CDR3 runs to 12 residues. V was cut by 5 bases and J by 2 bases, with 6 bases left in between. Looked up from germline, CDR1 is SGHTA and CDR2 is FQGNSA. Here the CDR3 DNA reads TGTGCCAGCAGCCGCGATCAAGAGACCCAGTACTTC. As protein: CASSRDQETQYF.

V gene TRBV28 combines with J gene TRBJ2-7, with 12 bases lining up with TRBD1. Germline V lookup: CDR1 MDHEN, CDR2 SYDVKM. J lost 4 bases, V lost 10 bases, and 8 bases had no gene match. The CDR3 contains 14 residues. CDR3 region: CATRGQGAYYEQYF. For the CDR3, the DNA is TGTGCCACCCGGGGACAGGGGGCTTATTACGAGCAGTACTTC.

The chain is built from TRBV4-1 and TRBJ1-5, with 8 bases matching TRBD1. Germline-derived CDR1 and CDR2 are MGHRA and YSYEKL. J was trimmed by 4 bases and V by 3 bases; bases with no gene match: 11. This CDR3 contains 17 residues. The CDR3 nucleotides are TGCGCCAGCAGCCATTTGGGGACAGGCGCAAGGAATCAGCCCCAGCATTTT. This encodes CASSHLGTGARNQPQHF.

The J gene is TRBJ1-5, the V gene TRBV30; D gene ambiguous. CDR1 is GTSNPN, CDR2 SVGIG, per germline (reference sequence). The CDR3 has 14 residues. V was trimmed by 1 base and J by 4 bases, leaving 11 bases between them. The CDR3 DNA follows: TGTGCCTGGAGTGAAGCGCACCCTAATCAGCCCCAGCATTTT. Residues: CAWSEAHPNQPQHF. Together with reference TRBV30 and TRBJ1-5, the CDR3 gives the full variable domain: SQTIHQWPATLVQPVGSPLSLECTVEGTSNPNLYWYRQAAGRGLQLLFYSVGIGQISSEVPQNLSASRPQDRQFILSSKKLLLSDSGFYLCAWSEAHPNQPQHFGDGTRLSIL.

The chain links TRBV28 to TRBJ2-1; tentative D call: TRBD1 (7 bases). The V gene's germline CDR1 is MDHEN and CDR2 SYDVKM. CDR3 length: 17 amino acids. Deletions cut 1 base from V and 1 base from J, with 14 bases between. The chain's CDR3 is CASSLFWRGQSYNEQFF. CDR3 bases: TGTGCCAGCAGTTTATTCTGGAGGGGGCAATCCTACAATGAGCAGTTCTTC. Combining the CDR3 with reference TRBV28 and TRBJ2-1 gives the whole variable domain DVKVTQSSRYLVKRTGEKVFLECVQDMDHENMFWYRQDPGLGLRLIYFSYDVKMKEKGDIPEGYSVSREKKERFSLILESASTNQTSMYLCASSLFWRGQSYNEQFFGPGTRLTVL.

This sequence joins TRBV18 and TRBJ2-7, with D possibly matching TRBD2 (6 bases). CDR1 and CDR2 from the germline V gene are KGHSH and LQKENI. Deletions cut 2 bases from V and 2 bases from J, with 7 bases between. This CDR3 spans 13 amino acids. This CDR3 is CASSPGEAYEQYF. The CDR3 DNA is TGTGCCAGCTCACCAGGGGAGGCCTACGAGCAGTACTTC.

Regarding this clone: In the same sample, other DNA sequences code for this CDR3. J is TRBJ1-1 and V is TRBV5-1; D call uncertain. The length of the CDR3 is 11 residues. The germline V and J ends were trimmed by 2 bases and 8 bases, with 7 bases remaining between them. Per germline, CDR1 SGHRS and CDR2 YFSETQ. The CDR3 sequence is CASSFAGEAFF. The CDR3 DNA sequence: TGCGCCAGCAGCTTTGCGGGGGAAGCTTTCTTT.

The chain has TRBV30 and TRBJ1-4; maybe TRBD1 (5 bases). CDR3 length: 12 amino acids. V was shortened by 4 bases and J by 7 bases, with 10 bases between the two germline ends. Germline loops: CDR1 GTSNPN, CDR2 SVGIG (reference sequence). CDR3 in DNA: TGTGCCTGGACCCAGGGCGGTGAAAAACTGTTTTTT. It translates to CAWTQGGEKLFF. Supplemented by reference TRBV30 and TRBJ1-4, the full variable domain reads SQTIHQWPATLVQPVGSPLSLECTVEGTSNPNLYWYRQAAGRGLQLLFYSVGIGQISSEVPQNLSASRPQDRQFILSSKKLLLSDSGFYLCAWTQGGEKLFFGSGTQLSVL.

This clone was recorded a few times. The V call is TRBV5-6, the J call TRBJ2-3; D ambiguous. Per germline, CDR1 SGHDT and CDR2 YYEEEE. This CDR3 is 14 amino acids long. Trimming cost V 3 bases and J 5 bases, with 13 bases left between them. Here the CDR3 reads CASSSAHQVDTQYF. The CDR3 nucleotides are TGTGCCAGCAGCTCCGCTCACCAGGTAGATACGCAGTATTTT. The complete variable domain, with remaining parts taken from reference TRBV5-6 and TRBJ2-3, reads DAGVTQSPTHLIKTRGQQVTLRCSPKSGHDTVSWYQQALGQGPQFIFQYYEEEERQRGNFPDRFSGHQFPNYSSELNVNALLLGDSALYLCASSSAHQVDTQYFGPGTRLTVL.

Comments on this clone: A junction boundary mismatches the germline segment, possibly from a read error. The chain couples TRBV28 to TRBJ2-7; perhaps TRBD2 as D (7 bases). The CDR3 is made up of 15 amino acids. Germline assignment: CDR1 MDHEN and CDR2 SYDVKM. This CDR3 reads CASSAPGGRPYEQYF. The CDR3 nucleotides are TGTGCCAGCAGTGCCCCCGGGGGGCGCCCCTATGAGCAGTACTTC.

The genes are TRBV7-9 and TRBJ1-1; D might be TRBD1 (5 bases). Germline V gene data show CDR1 as SEHNR and CDR2 as FQNEAQ (reference sequence). The length of the CDR3 is 14 residues. V lost 7 bases, J lost 0 bases, and 12 bases lay in between. The CDR3 DNA follows: TGTGCCAGCAACACTATAGGGGTGAACACTGAAGCTTTCTTT. Translation gives CASNTIGVNTEAFF.

The V gene is TRBV27, the J gene TRBJ2-7; 8 bases are a match to TRBD2. The CDR3 is 12 residues long. Germline CDR1 is MNHEY and CDR2 is SMNVEV (reference sequence). V shed 7 bases and J 3 bases; nucleotides not matched to a gene: 2. CDR3 region: CASISGSYEQYF. The CDR3 bases are TGTGCCAGCATAAGCGGGAGCTACGAGCAGTACTTC.

This clone showed up just a few times. The rearrangement links TRBV2 to TRBJ2-7, with 9 bases aligning to TRBD2. Germline trimming cut 5 bases from V and 3 bases from J; bases unmatched to any gene: 2. The CDR3 covers 13 residues. Germline lookup yields CDR1 SNHLY and CDR2 FYNNEI. CDR3 sequence: CASSLAGNYEQYF. For the CDR3, the DNA is TGTGCCAGCAGTCTAGCGGGAAACTACGAGCAGTACTTC.

This clone is a singleton in its sample. A read error may produce the germline difference seen at one junction end. The chain is built from TRBV7-9 and TRBJ1-2; 8 positions match TRBD1. There are 17 residues in the CDR3. CDR1 SEHNR and CDR2 FQNEAQ come from the germline V gene (reference sequence). The chain's CDR3 is CSSSLDRGLYQNYGYTF. DNA of the CDR3: TGTTCCAGCAGCTTAGACAGGGGCCTATACCAAAACTATGGCTACACCTTC.